Shown below are 16 T cell receptor beta chains from a single sample sequenced in a study of technical replicates of blood from a handful of donors. Clones were read by immunoSEQ multiplex PCR, and TCRdb kept only the in-frame ones, dropping some. The sample yields tens of thousands of clones, roughly 96% seen once. The specimen sequenced was T cells isolated from PBMCs. These receptors all stem from a human donor in good health.

In this sample, this clone turned up once. This chain connects TRBV7-9 to TRBJ2-5; 9 positions agree with TRBD2. V lost 2 bases to trimming and J lost 1 base; unmatched junction nucleotides: 5. CDR3 length equals 16 residues. CDR1 and CDR2 (germline): SEHNR, FQNEAQ (reference sequence). The CDR3 nucleotides are TGTGCCAGCAGCTTACAACTAGCGGGCCCCCAAGAGACCCAGTACTTC. It encodes CASSLQLAGPQETQYF. Full variable domain (outside the CDR3, taken from reference TRBV7-9 and TRBJ2-5): DTGVSQNPRHKITKRGQNVTFRCDPISEHNRLYWYRQTLGQGPEFLTYFQNEAQLEKSRLLSDRFSAERPKGSFSTLEIQRTEQGDSAMYLCASSLQLAGPQETQYFGPGTRLLVL.

This clone was observed once. The V gene is TRBV4-2, the J gene TRBJ2-1, with 8 bases identical to TRBD2. Germline values: CDR1 LGHNA, CDR2 YNFKEQ. The CDR3 is 20 residues long. Trimming removed 5 bases from V and 0 bases from J; junction bases left unmatched: 18. DNA of the CDR3: TGTGCCAGCAGCGGTCCCAGACTAGCGCGTAAGTTTAGCTCCTACAATGAGCAGTTCTTC. Its translation is CASSGPRLARKFSSYNEQFF.

The table lists this clone with a count of one. V and J are TRBV18 and TRBJ2-7; 11 bases fit TRBD1. The CDR3 has 17 residues. The V segment lost 2 bases and the J segment 6 bases; nucleotides outside the gene matches: 12. CDR1 is KGHSH, CDR2 LQKENI, per germline. The CDR3 loop is CASSPIRAGQGASEQYF. DNA for the CDR3: TGTGCCAGCTCACCAATCCGGGCCGGACAGGGGGCGTCCGAGCAGTACTTC. The variable domain in full, completed from reference TRBV18 and TRBJ2-7, reads NAGVMQNPRHLVRRRGQEARLRCSPMKGHSHVYWYRQLPEEGLKFMVYLQKENIIDESGMPKERFSAEFPKEGPSILRIQQVVRGDSAAYFCASSPIRAGQGASEQYFGPGTRLTVT.

In its sample, this clone was seen once. The chain combines TRBV7-2 with TRBJ2-3; D remains unclear. This CDR3 spans 14 amino acids. The germline CDR1 and CDR2 sequences are SGHTA and FQGNSA. V lost 5 bases and J lost 2, with 11 bases in between. The CDR3 nucleotides are TGTGCCAGCAGCCCTAGTGGCTACACAGATACGCAGTATTTT. This translates into CASSPSGYTDTQYF.

The rearrangement joins TRBV27 to TRBJ2-7; 9 bases are a match to TRBD1. Trimming at V came to 10 bases and at J to 3 bases, leaving 10 bases not matched to a gene. Germline CDR1 and CDR2: MNHEY and SMNVEV (reference sequence). The CDR3 loop spans 14 amino acids. This CDR3 reads CATEGDRGIYEQYF. CDR3 bases: TGTGCCACCGAAGGAGACAGGGGGATCTACGAGCAGTACTTC.

V is TRBV10-2 and J is TRBJ2-5, with a weak D call TRBD2 (5 bases). The CDR3 has 17 amino acids. Germline-derived CDR1 and CDR2 are WSHSY and SAAADI. Trimming took off 4 bases at V and 5 bases at J, with 23 bases between the two ends. CDR3 loop: CASSGGSYRDFGETQYF. CDR3 DNA sequence: TGCGCCAGCAGTGGAGGAAGTTATCGGGATTTTGGGGAGACCCAGTACTTC.

This clone appeared once. V gene TRBV6-6 combines with J gene TRBJ1-3, with no clear D. The CDR3 runs 16 residues. V lost 1 base to trimming and J lost 1 base, with 11 bases between them. Per the germline V gene, CDR1 is MNHNY and CDR2 is SVGAGI (reference sequence). CDR3 residues: CASSYFPRGSGNTIYF. For the CDR3, the DNA is TGTGCCAGCAGTTACTTCCCCAGAGGATCTGGAAACACCATATATTTT.

V usage is TRBV2 and J usage is TRBJ1-1, with 7 bases lining up with TRBD1. The V and J ends lost 10 bases and 2 bases, in that order; junction bases with no gene match: 7. This CDR3 has 13 amino acids. Germline V gives CDR1 SNHLY, CDR2 FYNNEI. The CDR3 is CATRGLGNTEAFF. The CDR3 DNA sequence: TGTGCCACAAGGGGGCTGGGTAACACTGAAGCTTTCTTT. The full variable domain, with the rest looked up from reference TRBV2 and TRBJ1-1, is EPEVTQTPSHQVTQMGQEVILRCVPISNHLYFYWYRQILGQKVEFLVSFYNNEISEKSEIFDDQFSVERPDGSNFTLKIRSTKLEDSAMYFCATRGLGNTEAFFGQGTRLTVV.

The rearrangement joins TRBV6-1 to TRBJ2-7, with D possibly being TRBD2 (6 bases). CDR3 length equals 16 residues. The V gene's germline CDR1 is MNHNS and CDR2 SASEGT. Trimming pared 2 bases from V and 2 bases from J, leaving 16 bases between. CDR3 nucleotide sequence: TGTGCCAGCAGTGAACGTGAGCGGGTAACTGCCTACGAGCAGTACTTC. As protein: CASSERERVTAYEQYF.

V gene TRBV5-1 combines with J gene TRBJ2-7; TRBD2 is a possible D gene (6 bases). The V end lost 6 bases, the J end lost 7 bases, and 20 bases lay between the germline ends. CDR1 SGHRS and CDR2 YFSETQ come from the germline V gene. The CDR3 is 14 amino acids. The CDR3 DNA sequence: TGCGCCAGCATGCCTCAGACTTCGGGGGATGAGCAGTACTTC. Protein product: CASMPQTSGDEQYF. The variable domain in full, with the rest retrieved from reference TRBV5-1 and TRBJ2-7, is KAGVTQTPRYLIKTRGQQVTLSCSPISGHRSVSWYQQTPGQGLQFLFEYFSETQRNKGNFPGRFSGRQFSNSRSEMNVSTLELGDSALYLCASMPQTSGDEQYFGPGTRLTVT.

V is TRBV2 and J is TRBJ2-3, with 13 bases lining up with TRBD2. This CDR3 has 15 amino acids. V trimming: 4 bases; J trimming: 6 bases; junction bases outside the gene matches: 4. Looked up from germline, CDR1 is SNHLY and CDR2 is FYNNEI. The CDR3 spells CASSGLAGGRDTQYF. In nucleotides, the CDR3 is TGTGCCAGCAGTGGACTAGCGGGGGGAAGGGATACGCAGTATTTT.

The rearrangement uses TRBV6-1 and TRBJ2-7; tentative D call: TRBD1 (6 bases). Trimming removed 3 bases from V and 1 base from J, with 10 bases in between. This CDR3 comprises 14 residues. Germline CDR1 and CDR2: MNHNS and SASEGT. The CDR3 reads CASSDRGTSYEQYF. As DNA, the CDR3 is TGTGCCAGCAGTGACAGGGGAACTTCCTACGAGCAGTACTTC.

This clone was seen once. The J gene is TRBJ1-2, the V gene TRBV4-3; the D gene is possibly TRBD1 (6 bases). V lost 0 bases and J lost 10, with 12 bases in between. The CDR3 runs to 13 residues. Germline values: CDR1 LGHNA, CDR2 YSLEER. DNA for the CDR3: TGCGCCAGCAGCCAAGATCATTGGACAGTCTACACCTTC. Protein sequence: CASSQDHWTVYTF.

The V and J genes are TRBV5-4 and TRBJ2-1, with 8 bases that match TRBD1. The CDR3 sequence is 14 residues long. V was clipped by 6 bases and J by 4 bases; unmatched bases: 6. Germline V gives CDR1 SGHNT, CDR2 YYREEE (reference sequence). CDR3: CASNRDRFYNEQFF. As DNA, the CDR3 is TGTGCCAGCAACCGGGACAGGTTTTACAATGAGCAGTTCTTC. Full variable domain (outside the CDR3, taken from reference TRBV5-4 and TRBJ2-1): ETGVTQSPTHLIKTRGQQVTLRCSSQSGHNTVSWYQQALGQGPQFIFQYYREEENGRGNFPPRFSGLQFPNYSSELNVNALELDDSALYLCASNRDRFYNEQFFGPGTRLTVL.

The genes are TRBV7-3 and TRBJ2-1; D perhaps matches TRBD1 (6 bases). CDR1 and CDR2 (germline): SGHTA, FQGTGA. The germline V and J ends were trimmed by 5 bases and 8 bases, with 13 bases remaining between them. This CDR3 has 13 residues. Here the CDR3 reads CASSVQGWDEQFF. The CDR3 nucleotides read TGTGCCAGCAGCGTACAGGGCTGGGATGAGCAGTTCTTC.

The chain carries TRBV7-2 and TRBJ2-1, with 9 bases lining up with TRBD2. The CDR3 length is 17 residues. Looked up from germline, CDR1 is SGHTA and CDR2 is FQGNSA. V lost 0 bases to trimming and J lost 5 bases; unmatched junction nucleotides: 8. CDR3 protein: CASSLALSGRNNNEQFF. The CDR3 DNA sequence: TGTGCCAGCAGCTTAGCGCTGAGCGGGAGGAATAACAATGAGCAGTTCTTC. Full variable domain (outside the CDR3, taken from reference TRBV7-2 and TRBJ2-1): GAGVSQSPSNKVTEKGKDVELRCDPISGHTALYWYRQSLGQGLEFLIYFQGNSAPDKSGLPSDRFSAERTGGSVSTLTIQRTQQEDSAVYLCASSLALSGRNNNEQFFGPGTRLTVL.